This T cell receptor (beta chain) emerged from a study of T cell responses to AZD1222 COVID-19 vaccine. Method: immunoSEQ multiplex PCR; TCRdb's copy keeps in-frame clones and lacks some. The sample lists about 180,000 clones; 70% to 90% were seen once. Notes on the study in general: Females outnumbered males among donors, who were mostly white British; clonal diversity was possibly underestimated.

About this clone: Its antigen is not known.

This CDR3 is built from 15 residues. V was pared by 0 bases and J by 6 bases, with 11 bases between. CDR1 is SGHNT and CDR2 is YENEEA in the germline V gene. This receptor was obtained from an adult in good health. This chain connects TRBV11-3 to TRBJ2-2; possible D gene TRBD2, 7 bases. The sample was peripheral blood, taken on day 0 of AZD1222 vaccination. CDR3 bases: TGTGCCAGCAGCTTAGACGGGGGGCAAGCCGGGGAGCTGTTTTTT. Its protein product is CASSLDGGQAGELFF.